This TCR beta chain was observed in a study of T cells in Graves' hyperthyroidism and ophthalmopathy. On the study more broadly: Any treatment followed the collection of peripheral blood at initial diagnosis.

Germline V lookup: CDR1 MNHEY, CDR2 SMNVEV (reference sequence). J gave up 6 bases and V 3 bases, and 13 bases lay outside the gene matches. The CDR3 sequence is 17 residues long. The study left out patients who had uncontrolled infection, other autoimmune disease, pregnancy or lactation. This clonotype was observed a few times. Amplification targeted TCR beta CDR3 regions from RNA transcripts. In the first-round RT-PCR of the TCR CDR3, the HTBI primer set was used. Each CDR3 protein gets one entry after TCRdb re-called the multiplex PCR reads with MiXCR. Of approximately 600,000 distinct CDR3 sequences listed, under 25% were seen once; the top ten hold around a third.

The sequencing sample was made of blood. This sequence originates from a man aged 30 to 45 with Graves' ophthalmopathy. The V gene is TRBV27, the J gene TRBJ2-1, with TRBD2 matching 8 bases. The DNA for the CDR3 is TGTGCCAGCAGTTTTGGACTGTGGCGGGAGGAGGGCAATGAGCAGTTCTTC. Encoded protein: CASSFGLWREEGNEQFF.